The 18 T cell receptor beta chains presented below share a single source sample, sequenced in a study of CD8 T cells in ankylosing spondylitis. Study results and limitations: The study identified a TCR beta motif of under ten highly homologous variants that appeared characteristic of ankylosing spondylitis blood.

Their recognized antigens are unknown. A single record per CDR3 protein comes from TCRdb applying MiXCR to the 5' RACE reads. The data hold roughly 440,000 distinct CDR3 sequences, with 15% to 20% observed a single time. What was sequenced was blood, either unsorted or a sorted T cell fraction (not recorded which). The receptors stem from a male donor with ankylosing spondylitis.

The chain employs TRBV5-6 and TRBJ2-1; TRBD1 matches 7 bases. CDR1 and CDR2 from the germline V gene are SGHDT and YYEEEE. Trimming cost V 0 bases and J 4 bases; bases outside gene matches: 1. There are 14 residues in the CDR3. CDR3 in amino acids: CASSLVQGYNEQFF. The CDR3 DNA follows: TGTGCCAGCAGCTTGGTACAGGGGTACAATGAGCAGTTCTTC.

This chain joins TRBV7-6 and TRBJ2-1, with D possibly being TRBD1 or TRBD2 (5 bases each). The length of the CDR3 is 16 residues. V was cut by 0 bases and J by 3 bases, with 12 bases left in between. CDR1 is SGHVS, CDR2 FNYEAQ, per germline. This CDR3 is CASSLALGRGYNEQFF. The CDR3 DNA sequence: TGTGCCAGCAGCTTAGCTTTGGGACGGGGCTACAATGAGCAGTTCTTC. The full variable domain, with the rest looked up from reference TRBV7-6 and TRBJ2-1, is GAGVSQSPRYKVTKRGQDVALRCDPISGHVSLYWYRQALGQGPEFLTYFNYEAQQDKSGLPNDRFSAERPEGSISTLTIQRTEQRDSAMYRCASSLALGRGYNEQFFGPGTRLTVL.

Only a few counts were recorded for this clonotype. This sequence joins TRBV29-1 and TRBJ2-1; D gene uncertain. The CDR3 contains 11 residues. V gave up 5 bases and J gave up 7 bases, with 9 bases separating them. The germline CDR1 and CDR2 sequences are SQVTM and ANQGSEA. Here the CDR3 reads CSVLPGNEQFF. CDR3 nucleotides: TGCAGCGTTCTCCCCGGGAATGAGCAGTTCTTC.

This clonotype was counted ten times or more. V gene TRBV4-3 combines with J gene TRBJ1-5, with no clear D. Germline CDR1 reads LGHNA; CDR2 reads YSLEER. This CDR3 spans 14 amino acids. V was clipped by 0 bases and J by 4 bases, with 7 bases between them. The CDR3 DNA reads as TGCGCCAGCAGCCAAGAGTTGAGTAATCAGCCCCAGCATTTT. It yields the protein CASSQELSNQPQHF.

The rearrangement links TRBV2 to TRBJ2-1, with 11 bases matching TRBD2. This CDR3 spans 18 amino acids. J gave up 9 bases and V 6 bases, and 19 bases lay outside the gene matches. The germline V gene encodes CDR1 SNHLY and CDR2 FYNNEI. Here the CDR3 reads CASRPLYSEGTSGPEQFF. DNA for the CDR3: TGTGCCAGCAGACCTTTGTATTCAGAAGGGACTAGCGGACCTGAGCAGTTCTTC.

This clonotype came up a few times. V is TRBV6-2 or TRBV6-3 and J is TRBJ2-3; D is perhaps TRBD2 (5 bases). Deletions cut 9 bases from V and 0 bases from J, with 16 bases between. Germline V CDR1 and CDR2: MNHEY, SVGEGT. CDR3 size: 15 residues. The CDR3 reads CASSMVGLSTDTQYF. The DNA of the CDR3 is TGTGCCAGTTCTATGGTCGGACTTAGCACAGATACGCAGTATTTT.

This clonotype has at least ten counts. The CDR3: CASSQDGPQHF. Here the CDR3 DNA reads TGTGCCAGCAGCCAAGATGGGCCCCAGCATTTT. The chain combines TRBV3-1 with TRBJ1-5; D gene unclear. Per germline, CDR1 LGHDT and CDR2 YNNKEL (reference sequence). This CDR3 comprises 11 residues. Trimming removed 0 bases from V and 9 bases from J, with 3 bases in between.

This clonotype showed up just a few times. Here the CDR3 reads CSVNSKSRETQYF. CDR3 bases: TGCAGCGTGAACAGCAAGAGTAGGGAGACCCAGTACTTC. The chain joins TRBV29-1 to TRBJ2-5; D gene ambiguous. Germline-derived CDR1 and CDR2 are SQVTM and ANQGSEA. CDR3 size: 13 residues. V was pared by 6 bases and J by 5 bases, with 16 bases between.

This sequence joins TRBV4-2 and TRBJ2-6; the D gene is possibly TRBD1 (5 bases). Germline loops: CDR1 LGHNA, CDR2 YNFKEQ. The CDR3 loop spans 15 amino acids. Trimming cost V 1 base and J 2 bases, with 6 bases left between them. CDR3 nucleotide sequence: TGTGCCAGCAGCCAAGCAGGGACTGGGGCCAACGTCCTGACTTTC. Translated, it gives CASSQAGTGANVLTF.

This clonotype occurred a few times. V and J are TRBV5-1 and TRBJ1-6, with D possibly matching TRBD1 (5 bases). The CDR3 runs 15 residues. Germline CDR1 reads SGHRS; CDR2 reads YFSETQ. Deletions cut 1 base from V and 7 bases from J, with 12 bases between. The DNA for the CDR3 is TGCGCCAGCAGCTTGAATGGGGACCGGAATTCACCCCTCCACTTT. Residues: CASSLNGDRNSPLHF.

This clonotype has more than one count but fewer than ten. This chain connects TRBV14 to TRBJ2-1; TRBD1 matches 11 bases. The V segment lost 4 bases and the J segment 9 bases; nucleotides outside the gene matches: 8. CDR1 and CDR2 from the germline V gene are SGHDN and FVKESK. The CDR3 consists of 15 residues. The CDR3 sequence is CASSRGTGGFFEQFF. In DNA form, the CDR3 reads TGTGCCAGCAGCCGCGGGACAGGGGGGTTCTTTGAGCAGTTCTTC.

This sequence joins TRBV5-6 and TRBJ1-5, with TRBD1 identical over 7 bases. V lost 3 bases to trimming and J lost 7 bases; unmatched junction nucleotides: 7. Germline V lookup: CDR1 SGHDT, CDR2 YYEEEE. The CDR3 runs to 14 residues. The CDR3 sequence: CASSSTGAVQPQHF. Here the CDR3 DNA reads TGTGCCAGCAGCTCAACAGGGGCAGTCCAGCCCCAGCATTTT.

This clonotype was counted a few times. The V gene is TRBV12-3 or TRBV12-4, the J gene TRBJ1-6; D might be TRBD1 (5 bases). This CDR3 has 17 amino acids. V gave up 6 bases and J gave up 4 bases, with 19 bases separating them. The CDR3 nucleotides read TGTGCCAGCAGGACCAGTCATGGCGGGGGATATAATTCACCCCTCCACTTT. This encodes CASRTSHGGGYNSPLHF.

In its sample, this clonotype was seen a few times. The chain is built from TRBV7-2 and TRBJ2-2; D unresolved. The CDR3 loop spans 14 amino acids. V dropped 8 bases and J dropped 1 base, with 11 bases sitting between them. The germline V gene has CDR1 SGHTA and CDR2 FQGNSA. The CDR3 DNA reads as TGTGCCAGCGATACCGACGGGAACACCGGGGAGCTGTTTTTT. Translation gives CASDTDGNTGELFF.

The V call is TRBV15, the J call TRBJ2-5; 7 nucleotides match TRBD1. Germline V CDR1 and CDR2: LNHNV, YYDKDF (reference sequence). The V segment lost 1 base and the J segment 6 bases; nucleotides outside the gene matches: 8. The CDR3 is 15 residues long. In nucleotides, the CDR3 is TGTGCCACCAGCAGAGGGGTGACAGGGAAGAAGACCCAGTACTTC. Its translation is CATSRGVTGKKTQYF.

This clonotype was picked up a small number of times. The chain carries TRBV20-1 and TRBJ1-4; D not certain. V shed 0 bases and J shed 7 bases, with 6 bases lying between them. There are 12 residues in the CDR3. Germline-derived CDR1 and CDR2 are DFQATT and SNEGSKA (reference sequence). The DNA for the CDR3 is TGCAGTGCTAGAGATAAGGGTGAAAAACTGTTTTTT. Protein product: CSARDKGEKLFF.

This clonotype was found a few times. The chain carries TRBV4-3 and TRBJ2-1, with a tentative D call TRBD2 (5 bases). The CDR3 extends over 16 amino acids. Germline-derived CDR1 and CDR2 are LGHNA and YSLEER. V lost 2 bases, J lost 4 bases, and 15 bases lay in between. CDR3 sequence: CASSQQRTRRYNEQFF. Written as DNA, the CDR3 is TGCGCCAGCAGCCAACAAAGGACTCGAAGATACAATGAGCAGTTCTTC.

This clonotype was counted only a few times. This rearrangement joins TRBV18 to TRBJ2-7, with 8 bases identical to TRBD1. The V gene's germline CDR1 is KGHSH and CDR2 LQKENI. V shed 3 bases and J 0 bases; nucleotides not matched to a gene: 1. The CDR3 has 14 amino acids. The DNA of the CDR3 is TGTGCCAGCTCACCGGGACAGGCCTCCTACGAGCAGTACTTC. Amino acid sequence: CASSPGQASYEQYF.